Shown below are 16 T cell receptor beta chains from a single sample sequenced in a study of blood T cell repertoires in COVID-19. Sequencing used immunoSEQ multiplex PCR; TCRdb keeps in-frame clones, though not all of them. The profile shows 300,000 to 450,000 clones, approximately 80% of them singletons. Material for sequencing was peripheral blood. Source of these receptors: a human donor with acute or convalescent COVID-19. The donor label of this sample is uncertain.

The chain is built from TRBV18 and TRBJ1-2; possible D gene TRBD1, 6 bases. This CDR3 is 16 amino acids long. The germline gives CDR1 KGHSH, CDR2 LQKENI. With 4 bases removed from V and 5 bases from J, the gap between germline ends came to 20 bases. CDR3 protein: CASSLGWGTSPYGYTF. The CDR3 DNA reads TGTGCCAGCTCACTGGGTTGGGGGACAAGTCCTTATGGCTACACCTTC.

The chain recombines TRBV19 with TRBJ1-6; 7 positions agree with TRBD1. V lost 6 bases and J lost 5; bases outside the gene matches: 7. The CDR3 has 15 amino acids. The germline V gene encodes CDR1 LNHDA and CDR2 SQIVND (reference sequence). This CDR3 reads CASSETGTDNSPLHF. The CDR3 nucleotides read TGTGCCAGTAGCGAAACCGGGACAGATAATTCACCCCTCCACTTT.

The V call is TRBV7-8, the J call TRBJ2-1; 11 bases map to TRBD2. In germline, CDR1 is SGHVS, CDR2 FQNEAQ. The V gene end was trimmed by 1 base and the J gene end by 14 bases; junction bases not matched to a gene: 4. This CDR3 spans 13 amino acids. Here the CDR3 reads CASSLGIAGGEFF. Written as DNA, the CDR3 is TGTGCCAGCAGCTTAGGGATAGCGGGAGGGGAGTTCTTC.

The J gene is TRBJ1-1, the V gene TRBV2; D is ambiguous. The germline V gene has CDR1 SNHLY and CDR2 FYNNEI. The CDR3 has 11 amino acids. The germline V and J ends were trimmed by 8 bases and 1 base, with 5 bases remaining between them. Here the CDR3 DNA reads TGTGCCAGCGAGGAGAACACTGAAGCTTTCTTT. Translating gives CASEENTEAFF.

This clone was picked up many times. V is TRBV28 and J is TRBJ2-7; tentatively, D is TRBD1 (6 bases). The CDR3 is 15 residues long. Germline CDR1 is MDHEN and CDR2 is SYDVKM. Trimming left V 4 bases short and J 0 bases short, with 13 bases between. The CDR3 region has the DNA TGTGCCAGCAGTTCGAGACAGGCCCTCTCCTACGAGCAGTACTTC. This encodes CASSSRQALSYEQYF. The full variable domain, with the rest looked up from reference TRBV28 and TRBJ2-7, is DVKVTQSSRYLVKRTGEKVFLECVQDMDHENMFWYRQDPGLGLRLIYFSYDVKMKEKGDIPEGYSVSREKKERFSLILESASTNQTSMYLCASSSRQALSYEQYFGPGTRLTVT.

This chain connects TRBV4-2 to TRBJ2-1; no clear D gene. Trimming shortened V by 4 bases and J by 8 bases, and 18 bases separated the two germline ends. Germline CDR1 and CDR2: LGHNA and YNFKEQ. The CDR3 contains 15 residues. The CDR3 is CASSRQESVTDEQFF. The CDR3 DNA reads TGTGCCAGCAGCCGGCAGGAATCTGTCACGGATGAGCAGTTCTTC.

The genes are TRBV2 and TRBJ2-5; D is possibly TRBD2 (6 bases). The CDR3 length is 15 residues. CDR1 and CDR2 (germline): SNHLY, FYNNEI. Trimming took 1 base from V and 2 from J, leaving 11 bases between them. CDR3 amino acids: CASSEEEGMQETQYF. DNA for the CDR3: TGTGCCAGCAGTGAAGAGGAGGGGATGCAAGAGACCCAGTACTTC.

J is TRBJ1-4 and V is TRBV27, with unresolved D. The CDR3 is made up of 13 amino acids. The germline V and J ends were trimmed by 3 bases and 8 bases, with 10 bases remaining between them. Germline CDR1 MNHEY, CDR2 SMNVEV (reference sequence). Here the CDR3 DNA reads TGTGCCAGCAGTTTTAACAGACACGAAAAACTGTTTTTT. Its translation is CASSFNRHEKLFF.

The genes are TRBV19 and TRBJ1-3; tentatively, D is TRBD1 (5 bases). The CDR3 length is 15 residues. Trimming removed 4 bases from V and 4 bases from J, with 14 bases in between. The germline CDR1 and CDR2 sequences are LNHDA and SQIVND (reference sequence). This CDR3 reads CASSRAGQSGNTIYF. DNA of the CDR3: TGTGCCAGTAGTAGAGCGGGGCAGTCCGGAAACACCATATATTTT. Full variable domain (rest looked up from reference TRBV19 and TRBJ1-3): DGGITQSPKYLFRKEGQNVTLSCEQNLNHDAMYWYRQDPGQGLRLIYYSQIVNDFQKGDIAEGYSVSREKKESFPLTVTSAQKNPTAFYLCASSRAGQSGNTIYFGEGSWLTVV.

This chain connects TRBV5-8 to TRBJ2-7, with 7 bases identical to TRBD2. Germline CDR1 is SGHTS and CDR2 is YDEGEE. After removal of 5 bases from V and 3 bases from J, the junction contained 5 bases not matched to a gene. The CDR3 has 13 residues. The CDR3 here is CASSSGLIYEQYF. DNA for the CDR3: TGTGCCAGCAGTTCGGGACTAATCTACGAGCAGTACTTC. Combining the CDR3 with reference TRBV5-8 and TRBJ2-7 gives the whole variable domain EAGVTQSPTHLIKTRGQQATLRCSPISGHTSVYWYQQALGLGLQFLLWYDEGEERNRGNFPPRFSGRQFPNYSSELNVNALELEDSALYLCASSSGLIYEQYFGPGTRLTVT.

The chain employs TRBV6-5 and TRBJ2-1; a weak D match, TRBD1 (6 bases). The CDR3 consists of 15 residues. The germline gives CDR1 MNHEY, CDR2 SVGAGI. V was trimmed by 2 bases and J by 6 bases, leaving 14 bases between them. The CDR3 nucleotides read TGTGCCAGCAGTTACATGGGGGCGCGAGGCAATGAGCAGTTCTTC. It encodes CASSYMGARGNEQFF.

CDR3 nucleotides: TGCGCCAGCAAAGAAAGAGGGGCAGGGGGGCGCGCTGAAGCTTTCTTT. Translating gives CASKERGAGGRAEAFF. The chain joins TRBV10-2 to TRBJ1-1; 7 bases fit TRBD1. CDR3 length equals 16 residues. The ends lost 7 bases at V and 6 bases at J; junction bases unmatched: 17. From germline, CDR1 is WSHSY and CDR2 SAAADI.

The CDR3 DNA sequence: TGTGCCAGCTCACCACAGGCAGGGGGTTCGGGTTCTTATGAGCAGTTCTTC. Translated, it gives CASSPQAGGSGSYEQFF. The J gene is TRBJ2-1, the V gene TRBV18, with 7 bases identical to TRBD1. CDR1 is KGHSH, CDR2 LQKENI, per germline. The CDR3 covers 17 residues. The V gene end was trimmed by 1 base and the J gene end by 8 bases; junction bases not matched to a gene: 14.

CDR3 sequence (DNA): TGTGCCAGTACAGACACGTCGTCTGGAAACACCATATATTTT. Translating it yields CASTDTSSGNTIYF. The V gene is TRBV19, the J gene TRBJ1-3; D is uncertain. Per the germline V gene, CDR1 is LNHDA and CDR2 is SQIVND (reference sequence). The CDR3 sequence is 14 residues long. V lost 7 bases and J 1 base, leaving 11 bases between the germline ends.

This clone was picked up one time. The gene calls are TRBV28 and TRBJ2-3, with D tentatively TRBD2 (5 bases). V gave up 6 bases and J gave up 4 bases, with 8 bases separating them. Per the germline V gene, CDR1 is MDHEN and CDR2 is SYDVKM. The length of the CDR3 is 12 residues. For the CDR3, the DNA is TGTGCCAGCAGGGAGGTGGCAGATACGCAGTATTTT. It specifies CASREVADTQYF. Supplemented by reference TRBV28 and TRBJ2-3, the full variable domain reads DVKVTQSSRYLVKRTGEKVFLECVQDMDHENMFWYRQDPGLGLRLIYFSYDVKMKEKGDIPEGYSVSREKKERFSLILESASTNQTSMYLCASREVADTQYFGPGTRLTVL.

The gene calls are TRBV28 and TRBJ1-1, with D possibly being TRBD1 (5 bases). Deletions cut 5 bases from V and 0 bases from J, with 13 bases between. The V gene's germline CDR1 is MDHEN and CDR2 SYDVKM. This CDR3 contains 15 residues. This CDR3 reads CASSPQVTLNTEAFF. The CDR3 DNA is TGTGCCAGCAGTCCACAGGTTACCCTGAACACTGAAGCTTTCTTT.